These 30 T cell receptor beta chains were sequenced from one sample in a study of blood T cell repertoires in COVID-19. Using immunoSEQ multiplex PCR, the repertoire was profiled, and TCRdb retains in-frame clones only, with some absent. The sample includes about 440,000 clones, roughly nine tenths of them seen just once. Specimen: PBMCs or T cells enriched from blood (not recorded which). These receptors came from a woman aged 18-30 years with acute COVID-19.

This clone was detected only a few times. This rearrangement joins TRBV7-8 to TRBJ2-7, with TRBD1 matching over 7 bases. V was clipped by 1 base and J by 0 bases; unmatched bases: 6. Germline CDR1 is SGHVS and CDR2 is FQNEAQ. This CDR3 is built from 16 residues. CDR3 coding DNA: TGTGCCAGCAGCTTAGAGGGGACAGTTAGCTCCTACGAGCAGTACTTC. Amino acids: CASSLEGTVSSYEQYF.

The chain joins TRBV4-1 to TRBJ1-1; the D gene is possibly TRBD1 (6 bases). In germline, CDR1 is MGHRA, CDR2 YSYEKL. The CDR3 sequence is 14 residues long. The V gene lost 4 bases and the J gene lost 0 bases, with 9 bases spanning the gap. The CDR3 DNA sequence: TGCGCCAGCAGCCTACAGGGAATGAACACTGAAGCTTTCTTT. This translates into CASSLQGMNTEAFF.

The rearrangement uses TRBV10-1 and TRBJ1-3; D gene uncertain. The CDR3 covers 14 residues. Per germline, CDR1 WNHNN and CDR2 SYGVQD (reference sequence). V was clipped by 6 bases and J by 6 bases, with 15 bases between them. CDR3 residues: CASRGGEIENTIYF. The CDR3, as DNA: TGCGCCAGCAGAGGCGGAGAAATAGAAAACACCATATATTTT.

This clone was found once. The genes are TRBV6-5 and TRBJ2-7, with 8 bases fitting TRBD2. CDR3 size: 16 residues. V lost 3 bases, J lost 2 bases, and 9 bases stayed unmatched. Germline CDR1 reads MNHEY; CDR2 reads SVGAGI. CDR3 bases: TGTGCCAGCAGTTATTCCGGGACTAGTATCCCCTACGAGCAGTACTTC. It encodes CASSYSGTSIPYEQYF.

The chain uses TRBV4-3 and TRBJ2-3, with D tentatively TRBD1 (5 bases). CDR3 size: 14 residues. CDR1 is LGHNA, CDR2 YSLEER, per germline. The V gene lost 5 bases and the J gene lost 8 bases, with 17 bases spanning the gap. Written as DNA, the CDR3 is TGCGCCAGCAGCGTGGGGCAGTTTAGTGGTACGCAGTATTTT. It translates to CASSVGQFSGTQYF.

The chain is built from TRBV5-5 and TRBJ2-7, with unresolved D. Germline lookup yields CDR1 SGHKS and CDR2 YYEKEE (reference sequence). CDR3 length equals 11 residues. The V end lost 6 bases, the J end lost 7 bases, and 11 bases lay between the germline ends. DNA for the CDR3: TGTGCCAGCAAAGACACCCTGGAGCAGTACTTC. Encoded protein: CASKDTLEQYF.

At least ten counts were recorded for this clone. The chain has TRBV6-5 and TRBJ1-5; D not resolved. The CDR3 is 13 residues long. Germline values: CDR1 MNHEY, CDR2 SVGAGI. V was cut by 2 bases and J by 6 bases, with 8 bases left in between. CDR3 sequence reads: CASSYGWSQPQHF. The CDR3 nucleotides are TGTGCCAGCAGTTACGGATGGAGTCAGCCCCAGCATTTT.

The rearrangement joins TRBV28 to TRBJ2-2; 9 bases map to TRBD1. This CDR3 has 20 amino acids. CDR1 and CDR2 from the germline V gene are MDHEN and SYDVKM. Trimming took 7 bases from V and 2 from J; bases not matched to a gene: 20. CDR3 in amino acids: CASTLTGGRSGSFNTGELFF. The CDR3 nucleotides read TGTGCCAGCACGTTGACAGGGGGTAGGAGCGGAAGCTTTAACACCGGGGAGCTGTTTTTT.

The gene calls are TRBV5-1 and TRBJ2-7; the match to TRBD1 covers 7 bases. Trimming removed 4 bases from V and 3 bases from J; junction bases left unmatched: 7. The CDR3 runs to 14 residues. The germline V gene has CDR1 SGHRS and CDR2 YFSETQ. The CDR3 sequence is CASSPYRGYYEQYF. CDR3 nucleotide sequence: TGCGCCAGCAGCCCTTACAGGGGCTACTACGAGCAGTACTTC.

This sequence joins TRBV9 and TRBJ2-1; 8 nucleotides match TRBD2. J lost 2 bases, V lost 4 bases, and 11 bases had no gene match. The CDR3 contains 17 residues. Germline CDR1 SGDLS, CDR2 YYNGEE. The CDR3 region is CASSPRQGLAAYNEQFF. For the CDR3, the DNA is TGTGCCAGCAGCCCAAGACAAGGACTAGCAGCCTACAATGAGCAGTTCTTC.

This chain connects TRBV3-1 (or the pseudogene TRBV3-2) to TRBJ2-5; D is unclear. The CDR3 length is 15 residues. The germline V and J ends were trimmed by 3 bases and 4 bases, with 15 bases remaining between them. The germline V gene has CDR1 LGHDT and CDR2 YNNKEL (reference sequence). CDR3 region: CASSQKESRIETQYF. The CDR3 DNA follows: TGTGCCAGCAGCCAGAAAGAAAGCAGGATAGAGACCCAGTACTTC.

This sequence joins TRBV2 and TRBJ2-1; 7 bases fit TRBD2. Per germline, CDR1 SNHLY and CDR2 FYNNEI. Trimming at V came to 10 bases and at J to 8 bases, leaving 14 bases not matched to a gene. The CDR3 sequence is 14 residues long. The CDR3 nucleotides read TGTGCCACCGGACTAGTGGCAAATTACGATGAGCAGTTCTTC. Protein product: CATGLVANYDEQFF.

CDR3 DNA: TGTGCTAGTGGTGCCCGGGACAGGGCTTTCCCTGAAGCTTTCTTT. Translation: CASGARDRAFPEAFF. The chain links TRBV12-5 to TRBJ1-1, with 9 bases identical to TRBD1. Germline CDR1 is LGHNT and CDR2 is FRNRAP. The CDR3 has 15 residues. J gave up 6 bases and V 5 bases, and 10 bases lay outside the gene matches.

The chain employs TRBV7-8 and TRBJ1-4; tentative D call: TRBD1 (5 bases). Deletions cut 5 bases from V and 10 bases from J, with 17 bases between. The CDR3 is 14 residues long. CDR1 is SGHVS and CDR2 is FQNEAQ in the germline V gene. In DNA, the CDR3 is TGTGCCAGCAGCCTTGAAGGGGTGGAGGGAAAACTGTTTTTT. It codes for CASSLEGVEGKLFF.

The chain is built from TRBV19 and TRBJ1-5; 8 nucleotides align to TRBD1. J gave up 3 bases and V 0 bases, and 1 base lay outside the gene matches. Germline V gene data show CDR1 as LNHDA and CDR2 as SQIVND (reference sequence). This CDR3 is built from 15 residues. CDR3 region: CASSIEDRVNQPQHF. In DNA, the CDR3 is TGTGCCAGTAGTATAGAGGACAGGGTCAATCAGCCCCAGCATTTT.

A remark on this clone: Other DNA sequences from this sample encode an identical CDR3 as well. This chain connects TRBV9 to TRBJ2-7; 13 nucleotides match TRBD2. The CDR3 runs to 15 residues. Germline V lookup: CDR1 SGDLS, CDR2 YYNGEE. V was clipped by 0 bases and J by 4 bases; unmatched bases: 1. This CDR3 is CASSVGTSGSYEQYF. The CDR3, as DNA: TGTGCCAGCAGCGTAGGGACTAGCGGGAGTTACGAGCAGTACTTC.

The chain recombines TRBV4-1 with TRBJ2-7; 9 nucleotides align to TRBD1. The germline gives CDR1 MGHRA, CDR2 YSYEKL. There are 14 residues in the CDR3. V lost 3 bases to trimming and J lost 2 bases; unmatched junction nucleotides: 2. The CDR3 DNA reads as TGCGCCAGCAGCCATAGGACAGGGGCCTACGAGCAGTACTTC. As protein: CASSHRTGAYEQYF.

J is TRBJ1-5 and V is TRBV5-1; D is undetermined. The CDR3 covers 13 residues. Germline loops: CDR1 SGHRS, CDR2 YFSETQ. Trimming cost V 3 bases and J 4 bases, with 8 bases left between them. This CDR3 is CASSSGENQPQHF. For the CDR3, the DNA is TGCGCCAGCAGCTCGGGAGAAAATCAGCCCCAGCATTTT.

The chain uses TRBV3-1 (or the pseudogene TRBV3-2) and TRBJ1-2, with D possibly being TRBD1 (6 bases). Deletions cut 2 bases from V and 0 bases from J, with 10 bases between. The CDR3 consists of 15 residues. Germline V gene lookup returns CDR1 LGHDT and CDR2 YNNKEL (reference sequence). The CDR3 reads CASSQYRESNYGYTF. In nucleotides, the CDR3 is TGTGCCAGCAGCCAATACAGGGAATCTAACTATGGCTACACCTTC.

The chain recombines TRBV3-1 (or the pseudogene TRBV3-2) with TRBJ1-6; D perhaps matches TRBD1 (5 bases). The length of the CDR3 is 19 residues. Germline values: CDR1 LGHDT, CDR2 YNNKEL (reference sequence). The ends were cut back, 2 bases at V and 0 bases at J, with 17 bases in the middle. The CDR3 DNA reads TGTGCCAGCAGCCAACTCGTTTACAGGTTGAGCTCCTATAATTCACCCCTCCACTTT. It codes for CASSQLVYRLSSYNSPLHF.

The rearrangement links TRBV4-2 to TRBJ1-2, with 8 bases that match TRBD1. Germline values: CDR1 LGHNA, CDR2 YNFKEQ. The CDR3 is 13 residues long. After removal of 2 bases from V and 6 bases from J, the junction contained 2 bases not matched to a gene. The CDR3 bases are TGTGCCAGCAGCCAACAGGGGGCAAATGGCTACACCTTC. This sequence encodes CASSQQGANGYTF.

The J gene is TRBJ2-7, the V gene TRBV11-2; 9 bases align to TRBD1. Trimming at V came to 5 bases and at J to 6 bases, leaving 14 bases not matched to a gene. Germline V lookup: CDR1 SGHAT, CDR2 FQNNGV. The CDR3 covers 16 residues. CDR3 residues: CASSPPGQGPLGEQYF. CDR3 nucleotides: TGTGCCAGCAGCCCCCCGGGACAGGGCCCTCTTGGCGAGCAGTACTTC.

The J gene is TRBJ2-1, the V gene TRBV5-1; D possibly corresponds to TRBD2 (5 bases). This CDR3 is 12 amino acids long. Deletions cut 4 bases from V and 9 bases from J, with 11 bases between. Germline V gene data show CDR1 as SGHRS and CDR2 as YFSETQ. The CDR3 region is CASSRTSAEQFF. As DNA, the CDR3 is TGCGCCAGCAGCCGGACTTCAGCTGAGCAGTTCTTC.

The chain is built from TRBV6-5 and TRBJ1-1; unclear D gene. The CDR3 is 13 amino acids. The V and J ends lost 2 bases and 6 bases respectively, with 10 bases between them. Germline values: CDR1 MNHEY, CDR2 SVGAGI. CDR3 nucleotides: TGTGCCAGCAGTTACAGGAGGAAGGCTGAAGCTTTCTTT. Translation: CASSYRRKAEAFF.

The J gene is TRBJ2-2, the V gene TRBV9; D gene uncertain. This CDR3 has 15 residues. Trimming stripped 0 bases from V and 3 bases from J, with 9 bases between. Germline-derived CDR1 and CDR2 are SGDLS and YYNGEE. The CDR3 loop is CASSVGRSDTGELFF. The CDR3 nucleotides are TGTGCCAGCAGCGTAGGTAGGAGCGACACCGGGGAGCTGTTTTTT.

The V gene is TRBV6-4, the J gene TRBJ2-1; 7 nucleotides match TRBD2. The CDR3 is 15 residues long. The V gene end was trimmed by 3 bases and the J gene end by 4 bases; junction bases not matched to a gene: 6. In germline, CDR1 is MRHNA, CDR2 SNTAGT. CDR3 DNA: TGTGCCAGCAGTGAGGGAAGCGGGGTTTACAATGAGCAGTTCTTC. This encodes CASSEGSGVYNEQFF.

This clone was seen only once. The chain combines TRBV19 with TRBJ2-5; maybe TRBD2 (6 bases). The germline V gene encodes CDR1 LNHDA and CDR2 SQIVND (reference sequence). This CDR3 comprises 12 residues. Trimming stripped 7 bases from V and 7 bases from J, with 13 bases between. DNA of the CDR3: TGTGCCAGTAATGCGCAGGGAGGGACCCAGTACTTC. As protein: CASNAQGGTQYF. Looking up the rest from reference TRBV19 and TRBJ2-5 gives the full variable domain: DGGITQSPKYLFRKEGQNVTLSCEQNLNHDAMYWYRQDPGQGLRLIYYSQIVNDFQKGDIAEGYSVSREKKESFPLTVTSAQKNPTAFYLCASNAQGGTQYFGPGTRLLVL.

The J gene is TRBJ1-2, the V gene TRBV19, with D possibly TRBD1 on 5 matching bases. Germline values: CDR1 LNHDA, CDR2 SQIVND (reference sequence). V lost 4 bases and J 7 bases, leaving 13 bases between the germline ends. The CDR3 runs to 13 residues. CDR3 region: CASSTETGGGYTF. The CDR3 nucleotides are TGTGCCAGTAGTACCGAGACCGGGGGTGGCTACACCTTC. Full variable domain (rest looked up from reference TRBV19 and TRBJ1-2): DGGITQSPKYLFRKEGQNVTLSCEQNLNHDAMYWYRQDPGQGLRLIYYSQIVNDFQKGDIAEGYSVSREKKESFPLTVTSAQKNPTAFYLCASSTETGGGYTFGSGTRLTVV.

This chain joins TRBV27 and TRBJ2-7; 10 bases line up with TRBD1. CDR1 and CDR2 (germline): MNHEY, SMNVEV (reference sequence). The J segment lost 5 bases and the V segment lost 6 bases, leaving 10 bases of the junction unmatched. The CDR3 has 15 amino acids. The CDR3 protein is CASRPLGQGQDEQYF. DNA for the CDR3: TGTGCCAGCAGACCCCTGGGACAGGGGCAAGACGAGCAGTACTTC.

This rearrangement joins TRBV6-2 or TRBV6-3 to TRBJ2-1; 7 positions agree with TRBD1. The CDR3 loop spans 16 amino acids. V was clipped by 5 bases and J by 0 bases; unmatched bases: 7. Germline assignment: CDR1 MNHEY and CDR2 SVGEGT. The CDR3 region has the DNA TGTGCCAGCAGTCAGGACAGGTCGAGCTCCTACAATGAGCAGTTCTTC. Translation: CASSQDRSSSYNEQFF.